This T cell receptor beta chain was found in a study of T-cell reconstitution after alpha-beta-depleted transplantation in children. Unique molecular identifiers tagged the TCRbeta library. TCRdb reprocessed the PCR reads via MiXCR and lists one record per CDR3 protein. The top ten hold approximately 25% of the sample, which has about 440,000 distinct CDR3 sequences, roughly 44% seen once. CDR1 is MGHRA and CDR2 is YSYEKL in the germline V gene. CDR3 length equals 19 residues. V trimming: 0 bases; J trimming: 4 bases; junction bases outside the gene matches: 17. Remarks on this clonotype: Its antigen is unidentified.

Overall study findings and caveats: Alpha-beta T cells present about two months after transplant were reported to originate from several hundred expanded graft clones. Recipient T cells and thymic progenitors that survived were the source of the high TCRbeta diversity seen at day 60 in some patients. By one year post-transplant, T-cell counts and diversity largely arose from T cells that were newly produced.

The rearrangement uses TRBV4-1 and TRBJ1-1, with 7 positions matching TRBD1. The sequencing here drew on PBMCs, taken before TCRalphabeta/CD19-depleted stem cell transplant. This receptor was identified in a girl between 2 and 10 years old with aplastic anemia, due to receive a stem cell transplant. Here the CDR3 DNA reads TGCGCCAGCAGCCAAGATCGAGGTTCAACAGGGGCCGCGGGCACTGAAGCTTTCTTT. Translation: CASSQDRGSTGAAGTEAFF.